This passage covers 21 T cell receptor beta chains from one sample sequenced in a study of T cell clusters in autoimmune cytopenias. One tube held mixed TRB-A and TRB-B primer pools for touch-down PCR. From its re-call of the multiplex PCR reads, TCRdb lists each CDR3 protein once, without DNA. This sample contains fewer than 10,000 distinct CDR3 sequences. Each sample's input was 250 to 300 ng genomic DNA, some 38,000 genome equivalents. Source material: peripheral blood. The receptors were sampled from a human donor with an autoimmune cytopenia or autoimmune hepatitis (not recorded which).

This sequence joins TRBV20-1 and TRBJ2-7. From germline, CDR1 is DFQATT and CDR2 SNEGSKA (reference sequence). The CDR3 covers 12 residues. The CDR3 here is CSARFRGYEQYF.

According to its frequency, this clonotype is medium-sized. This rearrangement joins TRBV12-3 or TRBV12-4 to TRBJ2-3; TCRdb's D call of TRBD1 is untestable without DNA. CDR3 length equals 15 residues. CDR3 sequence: CASSFRTGPADTQYF.

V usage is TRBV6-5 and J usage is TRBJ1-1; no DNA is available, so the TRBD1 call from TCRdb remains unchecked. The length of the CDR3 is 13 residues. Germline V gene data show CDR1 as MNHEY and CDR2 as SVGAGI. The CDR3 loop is CASSPGGNTEAFF.

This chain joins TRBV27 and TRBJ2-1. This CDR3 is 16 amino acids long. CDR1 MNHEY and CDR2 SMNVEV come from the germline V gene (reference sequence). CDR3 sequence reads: CASTQQSSRPYNEQFF.

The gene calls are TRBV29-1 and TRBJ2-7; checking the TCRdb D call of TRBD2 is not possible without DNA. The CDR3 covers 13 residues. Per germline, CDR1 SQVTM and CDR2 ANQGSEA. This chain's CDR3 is CSVLAGGAGEQYF.

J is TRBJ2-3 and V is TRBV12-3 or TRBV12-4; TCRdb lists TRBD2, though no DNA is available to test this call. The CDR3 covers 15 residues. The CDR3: CASSLEVDRTDTQYF.

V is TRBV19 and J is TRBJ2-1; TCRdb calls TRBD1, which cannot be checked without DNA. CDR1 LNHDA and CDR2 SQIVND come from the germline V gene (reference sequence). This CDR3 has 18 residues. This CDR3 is CASSDLLRGISSYNEQFF.

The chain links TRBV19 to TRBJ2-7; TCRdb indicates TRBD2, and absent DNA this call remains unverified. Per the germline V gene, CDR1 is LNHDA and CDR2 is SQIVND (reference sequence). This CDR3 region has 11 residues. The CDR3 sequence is CATGTYGEQYF.

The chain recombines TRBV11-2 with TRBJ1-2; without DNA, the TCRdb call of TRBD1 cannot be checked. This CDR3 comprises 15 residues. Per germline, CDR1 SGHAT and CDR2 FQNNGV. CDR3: CASSLEGGQSYGYTF.

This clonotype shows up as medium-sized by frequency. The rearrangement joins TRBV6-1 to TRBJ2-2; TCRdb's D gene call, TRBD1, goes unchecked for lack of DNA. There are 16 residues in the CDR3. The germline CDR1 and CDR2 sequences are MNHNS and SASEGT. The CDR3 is CASSELGRGLGGELFF.

The CDR3: CASSNRDRGPLGTEAFF. This chain links TRBV12-3 or TRBV12-4 with TRBJ1-1; the TCRdb call, TRBD1, lacks DNA for checking. The CDR3 has 17 amino acids.

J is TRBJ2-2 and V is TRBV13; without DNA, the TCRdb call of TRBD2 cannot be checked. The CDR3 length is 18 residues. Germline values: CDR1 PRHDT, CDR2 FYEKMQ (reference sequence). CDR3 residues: CASSSPGTSGGNTGELFF.

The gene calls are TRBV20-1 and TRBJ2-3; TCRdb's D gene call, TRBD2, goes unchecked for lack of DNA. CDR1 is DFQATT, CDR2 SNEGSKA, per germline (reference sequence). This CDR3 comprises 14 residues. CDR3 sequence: CSAHPLGFTDTQYF.

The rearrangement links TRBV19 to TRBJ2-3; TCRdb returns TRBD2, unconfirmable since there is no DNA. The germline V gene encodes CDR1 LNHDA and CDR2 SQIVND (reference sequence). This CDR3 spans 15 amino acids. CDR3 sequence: CASSVQGPPTDTQYF.

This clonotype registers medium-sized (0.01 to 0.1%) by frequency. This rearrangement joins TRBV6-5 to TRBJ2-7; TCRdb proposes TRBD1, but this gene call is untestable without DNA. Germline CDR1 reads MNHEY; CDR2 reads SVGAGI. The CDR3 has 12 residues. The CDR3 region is CASLGQGLRQYF.

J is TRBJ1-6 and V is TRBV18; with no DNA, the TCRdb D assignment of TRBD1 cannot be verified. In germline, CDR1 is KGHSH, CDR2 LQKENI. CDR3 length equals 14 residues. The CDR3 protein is CASSPGGAGSPLHF.

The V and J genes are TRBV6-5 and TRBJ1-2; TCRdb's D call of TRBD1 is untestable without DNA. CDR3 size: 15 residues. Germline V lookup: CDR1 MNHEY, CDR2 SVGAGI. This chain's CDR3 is CASSEVWDSNYGYTF.

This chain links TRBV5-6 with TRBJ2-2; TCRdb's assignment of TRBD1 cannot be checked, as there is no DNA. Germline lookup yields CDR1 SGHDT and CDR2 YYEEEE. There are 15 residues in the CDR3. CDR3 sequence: CASSRGTGETGELFF.

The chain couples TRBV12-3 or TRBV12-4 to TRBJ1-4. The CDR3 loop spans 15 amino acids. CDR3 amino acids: CASSPGLMGNEKLFF.

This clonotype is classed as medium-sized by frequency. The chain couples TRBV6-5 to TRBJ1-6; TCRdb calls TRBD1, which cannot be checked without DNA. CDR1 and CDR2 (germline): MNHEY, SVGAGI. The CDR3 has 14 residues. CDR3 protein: CASSNGQELSPLHF.

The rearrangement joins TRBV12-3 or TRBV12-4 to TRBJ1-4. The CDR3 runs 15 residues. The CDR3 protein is CASRVLRETNEKLFF.